Listed below are T cell receptor beta chains from one sample, sequenced in a study. Some clones are missing from TCRdb's copy, which holds only in-frame ones; the method was immunoSEQ multiplex PCR. Of tens of thousands of clones listed, roughly 95% are singletons. The specimen was PBMCs. These receptors came from a man aged 35 to 55 with rheumatoid arthritis. The CDR3 runs from the conserved cysteine through the conserved F or W.

v_call	cdr3_aa
TRBV4-1	CASSQKSSGAVGTGELFF
TRBV7-8	CASSAGPGPGNTIYF
TRBV9	CASSVAQDYEQYF
TRBV7-8	CASSYGKPRLTYEQYF
TRBV2	CASVGVSYNSPLHF
TRBV4-2	CASSPDRGSSGLHF
TRBV6-5	CASSYGGTYEQYF
TRBV9	CASSVGQGHEKLFF
TRBV7-8	CASSPRQGLNTEAFF
TRBV19	CASSIAPAVQPQHF
TRBV6-4	CASSTGENTEAFF
TRBV6-5	CASSISQGSGYTF
TRBV19	CASSITHRDGGELFF
TRBV6-2/TRBV6-3	CASSYSSGVGWPQHF
TRBV7-2	CASSKAGTSTGYTQYF
TRBV5-1	CASSVGQGAADTQYF
TRBV28	CASRPGQGERIFSETQYF
TRBV27	CASSPRQLAGRDIQYF
TRBV10-3	CAISEGTRTVEQYF
TRBV25-1	CASSEGGSNQPQHF
TRBV6-5	CASTKTNIPGNTIYF
TRBV30	CAWGGYGGYTF
TRBV4-1	CASSQGFTGFYGYTF
TRBV4-3	CASSRGLAVDYEQYF
TRBV5-1	CASSLALGRGTEAFF
TRBV19	CASSIAGGPHEQFF
TRBV18	CASSPGARSSYEQYF
TRBV13	CASSLRTGNSYEQYF
TRBV4-3	CASSQELPSGRTGELFF
TRBV18	CASSPEGQTNYGYTF
TRBV28	CASTRTGGFQGGYTF
TRBV5-1	CASGRQARTDTQYF
TRBV21-1	CASSKQDRSYYGYTF
TRBV18	CASSPEDRSNSYEQYF
TRBV19	CASSIGGRSNYGYTF
TRBV29-1	CSVASPLAGVDTQYF
TRBV7-2	CASSQVSGRTSYNEQFF
TRBV28	CASSFPGSAFF
TRBV27	CASTKLGGYEQYF
TRBV11-2	CASSRTDTQYF
TRBV7-2	CASSLRAPGTGGEKLFF
TRBV28	CASSSGQPTNEKLFF
TRBV5-1	CASSLVQGAPDTQYF
TRBV9	CASSVGGQGNEQFF
TRBV11-2	CASSLAQWGEAFF
TRBV11-3	CASSFYGGGRTGELFF
TRBV4-3	CASSQAGWGNEQFF
TRBV19	CASRTTGSNTGELFF